This T cell receptor beta chain originates from a study of CD8+ T cells in alopecia areata. Overall study findings and caveats: Patients shared TCRs less clearly than mice did, possibly owing to HLA. In scalp, tofacitinib significantly decreased clonality and expanded CD8+ clones among the top 100. Among the cells sequenced in scalp samples are also the resident alphabeta T cells of normal skin.

On this clone itself: Its specificity is unknown.

Reverse transcribed after extraction, RNA yielded cDNA as the sequencing template. Libraries were prepared by immunoSEQ multiplex PCR; TCRdb keeps only in-frame clonotypes and omits some of them. Of some 95,000 clones listed, 44% were seen once; the top ten hold 15% to 20%. Noted treatment: oral pan-JAK inhibitor, 5-10 mg twice daily. The investigators collected lesional scalp punch biopsies and peripheral blood from alopecia areata patients. Sample: CD8+ T cells sorted from blood, taken at week 24, from a patient treated with tofacitinib. The TCR originated in a human donor with alopecia areata.

The DNA for the CDR3 is TGTGCCACCAGCAGAGGTCCAGGGGGGCAAGAGACCCAGTACTTC. Translated: CATSRGPGGQETQYF. J is TRBJ2-5 and V is TRBV15; possible D gene TRBD1, 7 bases. The CDR3 totals 15 residues. Germline assignment: CDR1 LNHNV and CDR2 YYDKDF (reference sequence). Trimming took 1 base from V and 2 from J, leaving 11 bases between them.